The next 15 T cell receptor beta chains were all read from a single sample in a study of blood T cell repertoires in COVID-19. Using immunoSEQ multiplex PCR, the repertoire was profiled, and TCRdb retains in-frame clones only, with some absent. The profile shows 300,000 to 400,000 clones, about 87% of them singletons. The sample comprised PBMCs or T cells enriched from blood (not recorded which). These receptor sequences come from a man aged 25 to 45 who had recovered from COVID-19.

The chain joins TRBV7-3 to TRBJ2-2, with 12 bases aligning to TRBD1. The length of the CDR3 is 16 residues. Losses at the gene ends were 4 bases for V and 5 bases for J; bases not matched to a gene: 5. Germline V gives CDR1 SGHTA, CDR2 FQGTGA. CDR3 DNA: TGTGCCAGCAGCTCCCCGGGACAGGGGGCTACCGGGGAGCTGTTTTTT. It encodes CASSSPGQGATGELFF.

The chain has TRBV25-1 and TRBJ2-3, with 9 nucleotides matching TRBD1. Per germline, CDR1 MGHDK and CDR2 SYGVNS. Trimming took 6 bases from V and 0 from J; bases not matched to a gene: 7. The CDR3 sequence is 16 residues long. The CDR3 is CASRETGGVSTDTQYF. Here the CDR3 DNA reads TGTGCCAGCAGAGAGACAGGGGGGGTTAGCACAGATACGCAGTATTTT.

The rearrangement joins TRBV7-2 to TRBJ2-1; the match to TRBD1 covers 8 bases. V was clipped by 0 bases and J by 7 bases; unmatched bases: 2. CDR1 SGHTA and CDR2 FQGNSA come from the germline V gene. This CDR3 has 14 residues. In DNA, the CDR3 is TGTGCCAGCAGCTTAGCCCAGGGGGCGAATGAGCAGTTCTTC. Translating it yields CASSLAQGANEQFF.

V is TRBV4-2 and J is TRBJ2-2, with 10 bases lining up with TRBD2. J lost 3 bases, V lost 1 base, and 2 bases had no gene match. This CDR3 comprises 16 residues. The germline V gene has CDR1 LGHNA and CDR2 YNFKEQ. CDR3 sequence: CASSQVSGGHTGELFF. The CDR3 DNA reads as TGTGCCAGCAGCCAAGTTAGCGGGGGGCACACCGGGGAGCTGTTTTTT.

The gene calls are TRBV27 and TRBJ1-4, with D hard to call. V gave up 0 bases and J gave up 8 bases, with 7 bases separating them. Germline V gene data show CDR1 as MNHEY and CDR2 as SMNVEV (reference sequence). The CDR3 extends over 13 amino acids. The CDR3 protein is CASSLSRYEKLFF. The DNA for the CDR3 is TGTGCCAGCAGTTTATCGCGGTACGAAAAACTGTTTTTT.

The chain links TRBV30 to TRBJ2-3; 11 nucleotides line up with TRBD2. The CDR3 consists of 15 residues. Germline-derived CDR1 and CDR2 are GTSNPN and SVGIG (reference sequence). V was pared by 2 bases and J by 3 bases, with 4 bases of the junction left unmatched. The CDR3 region has the DNA TGTGCCTGGAGTTCCACTAGCGGGAGAACAGATACGCAGTATTTT. Protein product: CAWSSTSGRTDTQYF. Using reference TRBV30 and TRBJ2-3 for the parts outside the CDR3, the full variable domain is SQTIHQWPATLVQPVGSPLSLECTVEGTSNPNLYWYRQAAGRGLQLLFYSVGIGQISSEVPQNLSASRPQDRQFILSSKKLLLSDSGFYLCAWSSTSGRTDTQYFGPGTRLTVL.

The chain recombines TRBV4-1 with TRBJ1-2; 8 nucleotides align to TRBD1. This CDR3 is 13 amino acids long. The junction had 4 bases not matched to a gene; V was cut back by 2 bases and J by 8 bases. CDR1 and CDR2 (germline): MGHRA, YSYEKL. The chain's CDR3 is CASSQRTGLGYTF. CDR3 nucleotide sequence: TGCGCCAGCAGCCAAAGGACAGGGTTGGGCTACACCTTC.

This clone appeared a few times. J is TRBJ2-2 and V is TRBV24-1; D is possibly TRBD2 (5 bases). The germline CDR1 and CDR2 sequences are KGHDR and SFDVKD. The V gene lost 7 bases and the J gene lost 7 bases, with 9 bases spanning the gap. The CDR3 length is 12 residues. In DNA, the CDR3 is TGTGCCACCAGCCCTGCGGGCGGGGAGCTGTTTTTT. It codes for CATSPAGGELFF.

This chain links TRBV15 with TRBJ2-5, with no clear D. V was shortened by 5 bases and J by 3 bases, with 10 bases between the two germline ends. This CDR3 is 13 amino acids long. Germline V gives CDR1 LNHNV, CDR2 YYDKDF (reference sequence). The CDR3 here is CATSRRREETQYF. DNA for the CDR3: TGTGCCACCAGCCGCCGCCGGGAAGAGACCCAGTACTTC. Looking up the rest from reference TRBV15 and TRBJ2-5 gives the full variable domain: DAMVIQNPRYQVTQFGKPVTLSCSQTLNHNVMYWYQQKSSQAPKLLFHYYDKDFNNEADTPDNFQSRRPNTSFCFLDIRSPGLGDTAMYLCATSRRREETQYFGPGTRLLVL.

This clone has only a few counts. The chain joins TRBV7-3 to TRBJ1-2; D remains unclear. The V and J ends lost 6 bases and 2 bases respectively, with 16 bases between them. CDR1 is SGHTA and CDR2 is FQGTGA in the germline V gene. The length of the CDR3 is 15 residues. CDR3 in DNA: TGTGCCAGCAGGGGCGGGGTCGGTAGCAACTATGGCTACACCTTC. Translated, it gives CASRGGVGSNYGYTF. Full variable domain (remainder filled in from reference TRBV7-3 and TRBJ1-2): GAGVSQTPSNKVTEKGKYVELRCDPISGHTALYWYRQSLGQGPEFLIYFQGTGAADDSGLPNDRFFAVRPEGSVSTLKIQRTERGDSAVYLCASRGGVGSNYGYTFGSGTRLTVV.

The chain is built from TRBV5-1 and TRBJ1-2, with 9 bases aligning to TRBD1. CDR3 length equals 14 residues. The germline CDR1 and CDR2 sequences are SGHRS and YFSETQ. Trimming cost V 3 bases and J 10 bases; bases outside gene matches: 10. The CDR3 reads CASSSDAGQGSYTF. The CDR3 DNA reads as TGCGCCAGCAGCTCCGACGCGGGACAGGGTTCCTACACCTTC.

This rearrangement joins TRBV6-6 to TRBJ2-5, with D perhaps matching TRBD2 (6 bases). The V and J ends lost 2 bases and 5 bases respectively, with 18 bases between them. The length of the CDR3 is 16 residues. Germline CDR1 reads MNHNY; CDR2 reads SVGAGI (reference sequence). The CDR3 nucleotides read TGTGCCAGCAGTTACCCTGGAGGGGACGGGTGGGAGACCCAGTACTTC. It specifies CASSYPGGDGWETQYF.

The chain combines TRBV19 with TRBJ1-2; TRBD1 matches 7 bases. The V and J ends lost 7 bases and 7 bases, in that order; junction bases with no gene match: 9. CDR1 and CDR2 (germline): LNHDA, SQIVND (reference sequence). The CDR3 runs 13 residues. The CDR3 here is CASIPTGIGGYTF. The CDR3 nucleotides are TGTGCCAGTATCCCGACAGGGATAGGTGGCTACACCTTC.

The rearrangement joins TRBV18 to TRBJ1-4, with 7 positions matching TRBD1. Per the germline V gene, CDR1 is KGHSH and CDR2 is LQKENI. V shed 5 bases, J shed 5 bases, and the junction held 5 bases outside the gene matches. The CDR3 is made up of 14 amino acids. In nucleotides, the CDR3 is TGTGCCAGCTCAGTGACAGGGAGGAATGAAAAACTGTTTTTT. Its protein product is CASSVTGRNEKLFF.

This chain joins TRBV7-9 and TRBJ2-7; 7 positions agree with TRBD1. The CDR3 spans 14 residues. J was trimmed by 3 bases and V by 3 bases; bases with no gene match: 5. Germline assignment: CDR1 SEHNR and CDR2 FQNEAQ (reference sequence). CDR3 loop: CASSFGDSVYEQYF. CDR3 nucleotides: TGTGCCAGCAGCTTTGGGGACAGCGTCTACGAGCAGTACTTC.